A selection of T cell receptor beta chains follows, all from one sample in a study of T cell responses to AZD1222 COVID-19 vaccine. Using immunoSEQ multiplex PCR, the repertoire was profiled, and TCRdb retains in-frame clones only, with some absent. The sample has about 45,000 clones; around 80% are singletons. The specimen was peripheral blood, collected 28 days after the second AZD1222 dose. Receptor source: an adult who received the AZD1222 COVID-19 vaccine. The CDR3 runs from the conserved cysteine through the conserved F or W. Each record gives: V gene, clone size, D gene, J gene, CDR3 protein, CDR3 DNA. D genes are given only for firm matches. Clone size appears in some rows only: once, few, many, or a class for an expanded clone.

>TRBV5-8|NA|NA|TRBJ1-2
CASSLRQSYGYTF
TGTGCCAGCAGCTTGAGACAGAGCTATGGCTACACCTTC
>TRBV28|NA|TRBD1|TRBJ2-1
CASMGQHNEQFF
TGTGCCAGCATGGGACAGCACAATGAGCAGTTCTTC
>TRBV10-3|NA|NA|TRBJ2-7
CAISVQGTYEQYF
TGTGCCATCAGTGTACAGGGAACTTACGAGCAGTACTTC
>TRBV15|once|NA|TRBJ2-4
CATSRDRGVVVAKNIQYF
TGTGCCACCAGCAGAGACCGGGGCGTGGTCGTGGCCAAAAACATTCAGTACTTC
>TRBV6-1|NA|NA|TRBJ2-7
CASSDVPSSYEQYF
TGTGCCAGCAGTGATGTCCCCAGCTCCTACGAGCAGTACTTC
>TRBV29-1|once|NA|TRBJ2-5
CSVQAVETQYF
TGCAGCGTTCAAGCGGTGGAGACCCAGTACTTC
>TRBV28|NA|NA|TRBJ1-6
CASSLAWGQNSPLHF
TGTGCCAGCAGTTTGGCGTGGGGTCAAAATTCACCCCTCCACTTT
>TRBV3-1/TRBV3-2|NA|NA|TRBJ1-6
CASSSTVNSPLHF
TGTGCCAGCAGCTCGACAGTAAACTCACCCCTCCACTTT
>TRBV3-1/TRBV3-2|NA|TRBD1|TRBJ2-7
CASSPPGQVNYEQYF
TGTGCCAGCAGCCCCCCAGGACAGGTAAACTACGAGCAGTACTTC
>TRBV12-3/TRBV12-4|NA|TRBD1|TRBJ1-5
CASSLQGDQPQHF
TGTGCCAGCAGTCTCCAGGGGGATCAGCCCCAGCATTTT
>TRBV3-1/TRBV3-2|NA|NA|TRBJ2-7
CASRPSFKSKRQYF
TGTGCCAGCAGACCATCCTTTAAGAGCAAACGGCAGTACTTC
>TRBV10-2|NA|TRBD2|TRBJ2-3
CASSESLAGETQYF
TGCGCCAGCAGTGAGTCTCTAGCGGGGGAAACGCAGTATTTT
>TRBV6-5|NA|TRBD1|TRBJ1-2
CASSIGTGGGYTF
TGTGCCAGCAGTATTGGGACAGGGGGCGGCTACACCTTC
>TRBV11-2|NA|NA|TRBJ2-1
CASSPIGDRGEQFF
TGTGCCAGCAGCCCCATCGGCGATAGGGGTGAGCAGTTCTTC
>TRBV24-1|NA|NA|TRBJ1-5
CATSDSSNQPQHF
TGTGCCACCAGTGATTCGTCAAATCAGCCCCAGCATTTT
>TRBV5-6|NA|NA|TRBJ1-2
CASSQGPGNYGYTF
TGTGCCAGCAGCCAGGGACCGGGGAATTATGGCTACACTTTC
>TRBV5-1|NA|NA|TRBJ2-2
CASSQRGTTGELFF
TGCGCCAGCAGCCAACGCGGGACCACCGGGGAGCTGTTTTTT
>TRBV6-5|once|TRBD2|TRBJ2-5
CASSYSIPSGQETQYF
TGTGCCAGCAGTTACTCGATCCCTAGCGGACAAGAGACCCAGTACTTC
>TRBV28|NA|TRBD1|TRBJ1-2
CASRAQPPNRGHGYTF
TGTGCCAGCAGAGCCCAACCCCCGAACAGGGGGCATGGCTACACCTTC
>TRBV30|NA|NA|TRBJ2-6
CACHRETGANVLTF
TGTGCCTGCCACAGGGAGACGGGGGCCAACGTCCTGACTTTC
>TRBV7-8|NA|NA|TRBJ1-1
CASGPGLPKAFF
TGTGCCAGCGGGCCGGGACTCCCCAAAGCTTTCTTT
>TRBV5-4|NA|TRBD1|TRBJ2-2
CASGTGWELFF
TGTGCCAGCGGGACAGGTTGGGAGCTGTTTTTT
>TRBV5-1|few|NA|TRBJ2-7
CASSLMPSSTGEDYEQYF
TGCGCCAGCAGCTTGATGCCCTCCAGCACAGGGGAGGACTACGAGCAGTACTTC
>TRBV2|NA|NA|TRBJ2-5
CASSAVGSLQETQYF
TGTGCCAGCAGTGCTGTTGGGAGCCTACAAGAGACCCAGTACTTC
>TRBV29-1|NA|NA|TRBJ1-1
CSVPRQGITEAFF
TGCAGCGTCCCCCGGCAGGGGATCACTGAAGCTTTCTTT
>TRBV25-1|NA|NA|TRBJ2-7
CASKTRLVFGQGFHEQYF
TGTGCCAGCAAGACTCGTCTCGTATTTGGGCAGGGTTTCCACGAGCAGTACTTC
>TRBV7-2|NA|NA|TRBJ2-7
CASSDWGGSYEQYF
TGTGCCAGCAGCGATTGGGGTGGTTCCTACGAGCAGTACTTC
>TRBV6-5|few|TRBD1|TRBJ1-5
CASILDRGLNQPQHF
TGTGCCAGCATCCTGGACAGGGGCCTGAATCAGCCCCAGCATTTT